Described below is a single TCR beta chain sequence and its context. Its antigen remains unidentified. The record has no base qualities; no much larger clone is one base away. This specimen's time point label, per the study, means: about 28 days (+/-7) after the second vaccine dose. Because spike-specific TCR depth and breadth did not differ between the two schedules, AZD1222 recipients who got a second dose at roughly 4 weeks were pooled with those who got a second dose at roughly 12 weeks. Samples from vaccinated people were obtained from the UK trials COV001 and COV002, which included a single-blind randomized controlled phase 2/3 trial of AZD1222 (ChAdOx1 nCoV-19) in healthy adults. Trial participant PBMC samples were collected at day 0 and day 28 after the second dose for TCRbeta chain sequencing. The CDR3 regions of human TCRbeta chains were subjected to immunosequencing. The published analysis was carried out like this. TCRs in the repertoires were matched against a reference library of SARS-CoV-2-specific TCRs that had been generated with the MIRA antigen-specificity platform. Breadth was defined as the fraction of unique TCRs that were SARS-CoV-2-associated, and depth was defined as the fraction of total T cells that were SARS-CoV-2-associated. Using the MIRA data, every spike-specific TCR was mapped to the spike region that the TCR reacted to and assigned to either a CD4 or a CD8 class. Log10-transformed breadth and depth values were compared by one-way ANOVA with Sidak's multiple comparisons tests. The table was pulled from immuneACCESS by TCRdb, which kept in-frame rearrangements only. Such tables lose some clones; where checked, under half of the loss comes from unresolved V genes, and the rest has no known cause. V, J and clone size are those of that table, while D and trimming were read from the DNA. The sample table shows 180,000 or so clones, and approximately 90% are seen once. The leading ten clones occupy approximately 1.7% of the sample.

CDR1 and CDR2, per the germline V gene, are MNHNS and SASEGT. V has 3 bases trimmed and J has 6 bases trimmed; junction bases matching no gene number 10. The CDR3 has 16 amino acids, counting the end cysteine and phenylalanine. Only the CDR3 part of the read is kept: 48 bases, read in frame from the first base. The data originate from a study of T cell responses to AZD1222 COVID-19 vaccine (dated by TCRdb to the early 2020s). Regarding the research as a whole: A total of over 230 trial participants underwent TCR sequencing, of whom about 200 had received two doses of AZD1222 and some 25 had received two doses of the MenACWY control vaccine. Trial participants were enrolled by age into subgroups of 18-55, 56-69 and 70-plus years, and around 150, 29 and 61 TCR-sequenced participants, respectively, were included in these subgroups. Study-wide findings and limitations: Vaccine-associated CD4 TCRs spanned the whole spike protein, with dominant responses in regions 160-218 and 743-854. Because no day 14 peak-response samples were available, the repertoires could be characterized only after the peak T cell response. In the small 56-69-year group, the increase in depth fell short of significance, most likely because of low power. Epitopes outside the regions mutated in the B.1.351 and B.1.1.7 variants were reportedly recognized by nearly half of the unique spike-specific TCRs. Only six AZD1222 recipients were SARS-CoV-2 seropositive at baseline, limiting conclusions about previously exposed vaccinees. Spike-specific TCR breadth and depth rose significantly after two AZD1222 doses compared with day 0 and with MenACWY recipients. Participants were mostly white British and included more females than males, and it was suggested by the authors that clonal diversity may have been underestimated.

Here the sequenced sample was peripheral blood, taken 28 days after the second AZD1222 dose. Here the chain combines TRBV6-1 and TRBJ1-5; TRBD1 fits 8 bases in the junction. The TCR was taken from an adult who received the AZD1222 COVID-19 vaccine. The nucleotide sequence reads as follows: TGTGCCAGCAGTGACCGAGTCCGACAGGGGAGTCAGCCCCAGCATTTT. This sequence encodes CASSDRVRQGSQPQHF.